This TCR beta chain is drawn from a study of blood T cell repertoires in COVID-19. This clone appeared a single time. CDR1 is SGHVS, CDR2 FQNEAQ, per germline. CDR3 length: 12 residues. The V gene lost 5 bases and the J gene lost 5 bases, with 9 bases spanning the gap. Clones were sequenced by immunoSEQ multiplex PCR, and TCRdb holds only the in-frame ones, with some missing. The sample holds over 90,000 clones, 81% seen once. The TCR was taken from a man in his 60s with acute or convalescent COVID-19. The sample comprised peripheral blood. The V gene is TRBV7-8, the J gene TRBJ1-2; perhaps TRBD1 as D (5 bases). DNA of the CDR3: TGTGCCAGCAGCCCAGACAGATATGGCTACACCTTC. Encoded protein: CASSPDRYGYTF.